This T cell receptor beta chain was captured by sequencing in a study of CD4 T cells in relation to SARS-CoV-2 and coronaviruses. Study results and limitations: This crossreactivity analysis covered spike protein alone, no other viral proteins.

The unexposed donors gave CD4+ T cells in 2011-2018, prior to COVID-19. A remark on this clone: Antigen specificity is unknown.

Assay: immunoSEQ multiplex PCR; the TCRdb copy retains only in-frame clones and omits some. The sample consists of roughly 71,000 clones, around 87% of them appearing once. Material: memory CD4+ T cells from PBMCs. This TCR was recovered from a human donor in good health.

CDR3 nucleotides: TGTGCCAGCAGCTTAGCGGGGTGGGGGGGATCCTACGAGCAGTACTTC. Translating it yields CASSLAGWGGSYEQYF. This chain links TRBV7-2 with TRBJ2-7; 7 bases are a match to TRBD2. The CDR3 covers 16 residues. Germline values: CDR1 SGHTA, CDR2 FQGNSA. Unmatched junction bases numbered 6, after V lost 0 bases and J lost 1 base.